The 23 T cell receptor beta chains presented below share a single source sample, sequenced in a study of cytomegalovirus exposure and HLA in healthy donors. TCRdb's table, derived via immunoSEQ multiplex PCR, lists solely in-frame clones and lacks some. The sample has 50,000 or so clones; 90% to 95% are singletons. Sequenced material: PBMCs. The source of these receptors is a woman in her twenties or thirties in good health and CMV-seronegative.

This chain links TRBV19 with TRBJ2-3, with 10 bases that match TRBD1. Germline CDR1 reads LNHDA; CDR2 reads SQIVND (reference sequence). The CDR3 is 17 amino acids. Trimming took 5 bases from V and 6 from J; bases not matched to a gene: 14. The CDR3 DNA sequence: TGTGCCAGTAGTCCGACCTCCGGGACAGGGGCTGGGGATACGCAGTATTTT. This translates into CASSPTSGTGAGDTQYF. The complete variable domain, with remaining parts taken from reference TRBV19 and TRBJ2-3, reads DGGITQSPKYLFRKEGQNVTLSCEQNLNHDAMYWYRQDPGQGLRLIYYSQIVNDFQKGDIAEGYSVSREKKESFPLTVTSAQKNPTAFYLCASSPTSGTGAGDTQYFGPGTRLTVL.

The chain employs TRBV5-5 and TRBJ2-1; 7 nucleotides match TRBD1. V lost 4 bases and J lost 9; bases outside the gene matches: 4. Germline V gene lookup returns CDR1 SGHKS and CDR2 YYEKEE (reference sequence). CDR3 size: 12 residues. The CDR3 spells CASSPRDSEQFF. The CDR3 nucleotides are TGTGCCAGCAGCCCCAGGGACAGTGAGCAGTTCTTC.

V usage is TRBV7-2 and J usage is TRBJ2-2; D is perhaps TRBD2 (5 bases). The length of the CDR3 is 11 residues. Germline V gives CDR1 SGHTA, CDR2 FQGNSA. V was shortened by 8 bases and J by 6 bases, with 7 bases between the two germline ends. The CDR3 reads CASSRAGELFF. The CDR3 DNA follows: TGTGCCAGCTCGAGGGCCGGGGAGCTGTTTTTT.

CDR3 nucleotide sequence: TGTGCCAGTAGTATCGCGCGGCGTGGGTTGAATGAGCAGTTCTTC. Its translation is CASSIARRGLNEQFF. The chain recombines TRBV19 with TRBJ2-1; D uncertain. The CDR3 contains 15 residues. Germline V gene sequence: CDR1 LNHDA, CDR2 SQIVND (reference sequence). V lost 3 bases, J lost 7 bases, and 16 bases lay in between.

The gene calls are TRBV9 and TRBJ2-7; D perhaps matches TRBD1 (6 bases). Deletions cut 0 bases from V and 3 bases from J, with 10 bases between. The length of the CDR3 is 14 residues. From germline, CDR1 is SGDLS and CDR2 YYNGEE. Written as DNA, the CDR3 is TGTGCCAGCAGCGTAGGGACAGCGAACTACGAGCAGTACTTC. Amino acid sequence: CASSVGTANYEQYF.

The chain couples TRBV5-1 to TRBJ2-5; D uncertain. Germline values: CDR1 SGHRS, CDR2 YFSETQ. The CDR3 length is 12 residues. V shed 2 bases and J shed 5 bases, with 7 bases lying between them. CDR3 bases: TGCGCCAGCAGCTTTGGAGTGGAGACCCAGTACTTC. Its protein product is CASSFGVETQYF.

The chain carries TRBV11-1 and TRBJ2-2; D remains ambiguous. Germline V gene data show CDR1 as SGHAT and CDR2 as FQDESV (reference sequence). The CDR3 is made up of 16 amino acids. Trimming took 5 bases from V and 0 from J, leaving 13 bases between them. CDR3 DNA: TGTGCCAGCAGCCGCCAAGGCGGAGCGAACACCGGGGAGCTGTTTTTT. This codes for CASSRQGGANTGELFF.

The chain joins TRBV4-1 to TRBJ2-3; D not resolved. CDR3 size: 14 residues. The V end was cut by 0 bases, the J end by 3 bases, with 7 bases between. Germline-derived CDR1 and CDR2 are MGHRA and YSYEKL. CDR3 coding DNA: TGCGCCAGCAGCCAAGATCAGGTAACAGATACGCAGTATTTT. Translation: CASSQDQVTDTQYF.

The chain is built from TRBV19 and TRBJ2-1, with 7 bases lining up with TRBD2. The CDR3 length is 15 residues. The J segment lost 9 bases and the V segment lost 2 bases, leaving 10 bases of the junction unmatched. The V gene's germline CDR1 is LNHDA and CDR2 SQIVND (reference sequence). CDR3 region: CASSILRTSPPEQFF. The CDR3 region has the DNA TGTGCCAGTAGTATACTACGGACTAGTCCTCCTGAGCAGTTCTTC.

On this clone: The junction shows a germline mismatch at one end, possibly a read error. The chain has TRBV7-2 and TRBJ2-5; 8 bases map to TRBD1. Germline-derived CDR1 and CDR2 are SGHTA and FQGNSA. The CDR3 spans 15 residues. The CDR3 DNA sequence: TGTGCCAGCAGCCTAGCAGACAGGGGTCAAGAGACCCAGTACTTC. The encoded protein is CASSLADRGQETQYF. Filled out from reference TRBV7-2 and TRBJ2-5, the complete variable domain reads GAGVSQSPSNKVTEKGKDVELRCDPISGHTALYWYRQSLGQGLEFLIYFQGNSAPDKSGLPSDRFSAERTGGSVSTLTIQRTQQEDSAVYLCASSLADRGQETQYFGPGTRLLVL.

The chain joins TRBV11-3 to TRBJ2-1; 8 bases match TRBD2. Germline CDR1 and CDR2: SGHNT and YENEEA. This CDR3 region has 15 residues. J was trimmed by 4 bases and V by 2 bases; bases with no gene match: 4. The CDR3 reads CASSLIAGSYNEQFF. The DNA of the CDR3 is TGTGCCAGCAGCTTAATAGCGGGATCTTACAATGAGCAGTTCTTC.

This sequence joins TRBV19 and TRBJ2-3; D possibly corresponds to TRBD1 (6 bases). Germline V lookup: CDR1 LNHDA, CDR2 SQIVND (reference sequence). This CDR3 region has 15 residues. Trimming left V 3 bases short and J 6 bases short, with 16 bases between. The CDR3 bases are TGTGCCAGTAGTATCATAGGACAGTTGGGGGATACGCAGTATTTT. It codes for CASSIIGQLGDTQYF.

This clone was detected only once. In nucleotides, the CDR3 is TGTGCCAGCAGCCCCCACGCGTCGAGAGCAACTAATGAAAAACTGTTTTTT. Residues: CASSPHASRATNEKLFF. This rearrangement joins TRBV9 to TRBJ1-4; D is undetermined. This CDR3 has 17 residues. V was trimmed by 4 bases and J by 0 bases, leaving 16 bases between them. Per germline, CDR1 SGDLS and CDR2 YYNGEE.

In this sample, this clone turned up many times. The chain combines TRBV6-4 with TRBJ2-1, with 11 positions matching TRBD2. J gave up 7 bases and V 4 bases, and 3 bases lay outside the gene matches. The CDR3 contains 14 residues. The germline V gene has CDR1 MRHNA and CDR2 SNTAGT. The CDR3 loop is CASSGLAGSNEQFF. CDR3 DNA sequence: TGTGCCAGCAGTGGACTAGCGGGGTCGAATGAGCAGTTCTTC.

This chain uses TRBV29-1 with TRBJ1-1; 7 positions match TRBD1. CDR3 size: 17 residues. Trimming took 2 bases from V and 3 from J; bases not matched to a gene: 15. Germline CDR1 is SQVTM and CDR2 is ANQGSEA. CDR3 sequence (DNA): TGCAGCGTTGAATGGCAGTCAGCGGTGCAGGGGGACACTGAAGCTTTCTTT. It encodes CSVEWQSAVQGDTEAFF.

The V call is TRBV14, the J call TRBJ1-4; tentative D call: TRBD1 (5 bases). The CDR3 is made up of 15 amino acids. Trimming took off 5 bases at V and 3 bases at J, with 13 bases between the two ends. From germline, CDR1 is SGHDN and CDR2 FVKESK. The CDR3 protein is CASSSFGGANEKLFF. In DNA, the CDR3 is TGTGCCAGCAGCTCCTTCGGGGGAGCTAATGAAAAACTGTTTTTT.

Written as DNA, the CDR3 is TGTGCCAGCAGCTGGGGCGGGACTAGCGGGGGTCGGTACCAAGAGACCCAGTACTTC. Translated, it gives CASSWGGTSGGRYQETQYF. V and J are TRBV5-4 and TRBJ2-5, with TRBD2 identical over 14 bases. The CDR3 extends over 19 amino acids. Germline lookup yields CDR1 SGHNT and CDR2 YYREEE (reference sequence). V lost 3 bases to trimming and J lost 0 bases; unmatched junction nucleotides: 10.

This chain links TRBV30 with TRBJ1-4; TRBD1 aligns across 10 bases. CDR3 size: 17 residues. Trimming cost V 5 bases and J 5 bases; bases outside gene matches: 14. Germline V CDR1 and CDR2: GTSNPN, SVGIG (reference sequence). The CDR3 DNA reads TGTGCCTGGGGATCTGACAGGGGGCTAAACTTCAATGAAAAACTGTTTTTT. It is translated as CAWGSDRGLNFNEKLFF.

The chain joins TRBV6-5 to TRBJ2-1, with 10 bases matching TRBD2. After removal of 0 bases from V and 9 bases from J, the junction contained 8 bases not matched to a gene. The CDR3 runs to 16 residues. Germline V gene lookup returns CDR1 MNHEY and CDR2 SVGAGI. The CDR3 DNA is TGTGCCAGCAGTTACTCAGTAGCGGGAGGCCTGGGTGAGCAGTTCTTC. It yields the protein CASSYSVAGGLGEQFF.

This chain connects TRBV5-4 to TRBJ2-7; TRBD2 matches at 8 bases. The length of the CDR3 is 13 residues. Trimming took 0 bases from V and 5 from J; bases not matched to a gene: 1. Per the germline V gene, CDR1 is SGHNT and CDR2 is YYREEE (reference sequence). This CDR3 is CASSLAGGDEQYF. The CDR3 region has the DNA TGTGCCAGCAGCTTGGCGGGAGGGGACGAGCAGTACTTC.

This rearrangement joins TRBV27 to TRBJ1-4; D not resolved. CDR1 is MNHEY, CDR2 SMNVEV, per germline (reference sequence). The V gene lost 1 base and the J gene lost 3 bases, with 12 bases spanning the gap. The CDR3 sequence is 16 residues long. CDR3 sequence reads: CASSLWSGAPNEKLFF. CDR3 DNA: TGTGCCAGCAGTTTATGGTCGGGAGCTCCTAATGAAAAACTGTTTTTT. Full variable domain (missing parts from reference TRBV27 and TRBJ1-4): EAQVTQNPRYLITVTGKKLTVTCSQNMNHEYMSWYRQDPGLGLRQIYYSMNVEVTDKGDVPEGYKVSRKEKRNFPLILESPSPNQTSLYFCASSLWSGAPNEKLFFGSGTQLSVL.

The CDR3 here is CASSYSREFPYEQYF. Here the CDR3 DNA reads TGTGCCAGCAGTTACTCGCGAGAGTTCCCCTACGAGCAGTACTTC. The chain is built from TRBV6-5 and TRBJ2-7, with D uncertain. V lost 0 bases, J lost 2 bases, and 11 bases lay in between. CDR3 length: 15 amino acids. Germline CDR1 and CDR2: MNHEY and SVGAGI.

The rearrangement links TRBV4-2 to TRBJ2-5; 7 bases line up with TRBD2. Germline V gene lookup returns CDR1 LGHNA and CDR2 YNFKEQ. CDR3 length: 14 residues. V was clipped by 4 bases and J by 5 bases; unmatched bases: 7. The CDR3, as DNA: TGTGCCAGCAGCCGCCAGCGGGACTATGAGACCCAGTACTTC. Protein: CASSRQRDYETQYF.